This T cell receptor (beta chain) was sequenced in a study of T cell clones after liver transplantation. The wider study: Third-party-reactive TCRbeta sequences from pre-transplant mixed lymphocyte reactions served as antigen-independent comparators.

V lost 4 bases, J lost 2 bases, and 1 base stayed unmatched. The CDR3 has 14 residues. CDR1 SGHRS and CDR2 YFSETQ come from the germline V gene. Data came from immunoSEQ multiplex PCR; TCRdb stores just in-frame clones and leaves some out. The repertoire holds 75,000 to 95,000 clones, with 80% to 90% as singletons. Details on this clone: What it recognizes is unknown.

Study-wide points: Circulating graft-donor-reactive CD4 TCRbeta sequences fell significantly post-transplant in 5 of 8 subjects.

The sample consisted of CD4+ T cells from blood, taken around 50 months after liver transplant. This receptor was taken from a human patient who received a liver transplant. Some T cells may be the graft donor's. The chain is built from TRBV5-1 and TRBJ1-5; 9 nucleotides agree with TRBD1. DNA for the CDR3: TGCGCCAGCAGCAGGACAGGGGGCAATCAGCCCCAGCATTTT. It specifies CASSRTGGNQPQHF.